This is a list of T cell receptor beta chains from one sample in a study of PD-L1 blockade in urothelial cancer. The repertoire was sequenced with immunoSEQ multiplex PCR; TCRdb's copy has only in-frame clones and lacks some. The sample consists of 50,000 to 65,000 clones, 75% to 90% of them appearing once. Sample: PBMCs, taken around atezolizumab (anti-PD-L1) treatment. These receptors came from a man in his forties or fifties with urothelial cancer. The CDR3 runs from the conserved cysteine through the conserved F or W.

length	V	CDR3
12	TRBV28	CATRQGNGELFF
14	TRBV7-8	CASSPGGFNQPQHF
12	TRBV6-6	CACSPTGTEAFF
15	TRBV7-2	CASSKDLQGSYGYTF
17	TRBV5-6	CASSLEKLAGGTGELFF
17	TRBV28	CASTRPQELAGTDTQYF
15	TRBV18	CASSPTQQGTETQYF
14	TRBV4-1	CASSQVWHNTEAFF
16	TRBV2	CASSEQGSSGANVLTF
14	TRBV18	CASSAGTTYNEQFF
15	TRBV19	CASSMTSGSWDEQYF
15	TRBV15	CATHSSRLGGNEQFF
15	TRBV19	CASSTGTGGGLEQYF
15	TRBV5-1	CASSPEGFPNEKLFF
13	TRBV19	CATGTIPMYEQFF
13	TRBV10-2	CASTSPPYNEQFF
13	TRBV27	CASSREGFYEQYF
15	TRBV5-4	CASSLGQGSYNEQFF
15	TRBV19	CATVRQGGSGNTIYF
17	TRBV29-1	CSVGGSQGAMGAETQYF
13	TRBV30	CAWSSTGNTEAFF
13	TRBV29-1	CSVSGTLNTEAFF
15	TRBV11-1	CASSLATSGYNEQFF
15	TRBV19	CASSTLWTANTEAFF
13	TRBV30	CACQSGRVNEQFF
11	TRBV20-1	CSAREGSGTFF
12	TRBV10-3	CAIKGGPDEQFF
16	TRBV6-6	CASSYGLANSYNEQFF
15	TRBV5-1	CASSGTGGRYGEQFF
17	TRBV2	CASTHGKAFSGENEQFF